The clone carrying this T cell receptor beta chain showed up just a few times. Its specificity is not known. Peripheral blood genomic DNA, not sorted cells or RNA, was the template. This record comes from a study of T cell repertoires in aging, cancer and after chemotherapy. Study at large: Six age groups, ranging from 30 or younger to 70 or older, included the donors. Chronic lymphocytic leukemia patients on fludarabine- or bendamustine-based regimens gave paired samples before and after chemotherapy.

Study conclusions and caveats: In healthy donors, age-related TCR diversity loss mainly reflected lost richness. Compared with age-matched healthy donors, untreated hematological or solid cancer patients showed higher blood TCR clonality.

V was trimmed by 3 bases and J by 3 bases, leaving 6 bases between them. CDR1 is KGHDR, CDR2 SFDVKD, per germline. This CDR3 region has 13 residues. Rearranged V-D-J TRB sequences were amplified with a mixed TRB-A/B primer pool. TCRdb recomputed calls from the multiplex PCR reads with MiXCR, one row per CDR3 protein. The sample yields just under 9,500 distinct CDR3 sequences, more than 20% seen once. This receptor was identified in a human donor with a blood cancer. The donor label of this sample is uncertain. The sample comprised blood. The chain carries TRBV24-1 and TRBJ2-3; D gene ambiguous. The CDR3: CATSDGVTDTQYF. CDR3 sequence (DNA): TGTGCCACCAGTGATGGGGTAACAGATACGCAGTATTTT.